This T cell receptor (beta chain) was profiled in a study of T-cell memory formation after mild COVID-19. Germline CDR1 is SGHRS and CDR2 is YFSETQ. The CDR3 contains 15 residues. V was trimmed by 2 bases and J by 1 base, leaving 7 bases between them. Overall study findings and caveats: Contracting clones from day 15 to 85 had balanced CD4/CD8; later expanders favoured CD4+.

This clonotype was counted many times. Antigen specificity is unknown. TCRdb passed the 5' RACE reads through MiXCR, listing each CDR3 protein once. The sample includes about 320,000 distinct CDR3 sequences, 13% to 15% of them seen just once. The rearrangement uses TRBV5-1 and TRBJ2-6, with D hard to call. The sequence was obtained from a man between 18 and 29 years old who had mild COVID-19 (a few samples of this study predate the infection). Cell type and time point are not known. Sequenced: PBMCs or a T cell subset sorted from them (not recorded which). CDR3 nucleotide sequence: TGCGCCAGCAGCTTTACGTTGTCTGGGGCCAACGTCCTGACTTTC. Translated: CASSFTLSGANVLTF.